This T cell receptor (beta chain) emerged from a study of blood T cell repertoires in COVID-19. Study overall: Italy, Spain and the United States were the sources of the convalescent and acute COVID-19 samples.

Assay: immunoSEQ multiplex PCR; the TCRdb copy retains only in-frame clones and omits some. The table lists more than 350,000 clones, about 87% of them singletons, with 8% to 13% in the top ten. Germline loops: CDR1 MGHRA, CDR2 YSYEKL. The CDR3 is made up of 17 amino acids. The V and J ends lost 0 bases and 4 bases, in that order; junction bases with no gene match: 9. Sequencing used peripheral blood. The chain has TRBV4-1 and TRBJ2-3; 8 nucleotides match TRBD2. The sequence was collected from a woman aged 30 to 39 with COVID-19, enrolled during active disease. The CDR3 sequence is CASSQDNYREGSDTQYF. The CDR3 nucleotides are TGCGCCAGCAGCCAAGATAACTACCGGGAGGGCTCAGATACGCAGTATTTT.